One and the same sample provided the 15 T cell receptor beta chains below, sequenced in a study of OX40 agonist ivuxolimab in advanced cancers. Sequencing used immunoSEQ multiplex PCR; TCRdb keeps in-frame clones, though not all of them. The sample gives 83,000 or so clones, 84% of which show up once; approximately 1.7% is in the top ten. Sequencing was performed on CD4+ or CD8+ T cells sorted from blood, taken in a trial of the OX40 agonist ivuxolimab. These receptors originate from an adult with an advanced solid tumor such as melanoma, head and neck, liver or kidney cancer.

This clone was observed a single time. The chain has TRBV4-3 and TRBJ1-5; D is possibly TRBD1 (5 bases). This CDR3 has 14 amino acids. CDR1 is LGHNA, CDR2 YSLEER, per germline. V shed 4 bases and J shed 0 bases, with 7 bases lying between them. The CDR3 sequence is CASSLRGSNQPQHF. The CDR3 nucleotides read TGCGCCAGCAGCCTAAGGGGTAGCAATCAGCCCCAGCATTTT.

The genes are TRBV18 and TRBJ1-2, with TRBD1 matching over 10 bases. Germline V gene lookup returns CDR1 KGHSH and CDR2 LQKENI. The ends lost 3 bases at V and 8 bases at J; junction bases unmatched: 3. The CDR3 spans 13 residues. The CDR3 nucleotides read TGTGCCAGCTCACCCGGGACAGGGGAAGGCTACACCTTC. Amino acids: CASSPGTGEGYTF.

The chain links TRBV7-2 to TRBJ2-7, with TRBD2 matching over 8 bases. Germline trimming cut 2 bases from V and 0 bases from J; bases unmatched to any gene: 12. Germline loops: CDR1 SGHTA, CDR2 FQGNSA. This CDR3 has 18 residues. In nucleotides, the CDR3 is TGTGCCAGCAGCTTATACTCTACTAGCGGAGAATACTCCTACGAGCAGTACTTC. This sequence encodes CASSLYSTSGEYSYEQYF.

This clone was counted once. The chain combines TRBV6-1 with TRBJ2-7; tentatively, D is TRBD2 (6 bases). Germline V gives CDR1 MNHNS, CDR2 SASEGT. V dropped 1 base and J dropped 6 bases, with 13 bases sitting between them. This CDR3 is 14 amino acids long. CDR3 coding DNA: TGTGCCAGCAGTGAAGTGGGGGGTTGGGGCGAGCAGTACTTC. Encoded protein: CASSEVGGWGEQYF.

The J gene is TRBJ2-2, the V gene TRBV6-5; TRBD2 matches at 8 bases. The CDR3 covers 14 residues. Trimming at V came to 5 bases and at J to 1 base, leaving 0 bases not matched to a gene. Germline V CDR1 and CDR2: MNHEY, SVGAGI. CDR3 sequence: CASSRGGNTGELFF. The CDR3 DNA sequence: TGTGCCAGCAGTCGGGGGGGGAACACCGGGGAGCTGTTTTTT.

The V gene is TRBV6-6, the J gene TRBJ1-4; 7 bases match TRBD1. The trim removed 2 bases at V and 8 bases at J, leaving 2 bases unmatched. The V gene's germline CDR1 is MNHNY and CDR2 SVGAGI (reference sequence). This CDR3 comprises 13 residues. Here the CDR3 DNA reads TGTGCCAGCAGTTACGGGACAGAAGAAAAACTGTTTTTT. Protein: CASSYGTEEKLFF.

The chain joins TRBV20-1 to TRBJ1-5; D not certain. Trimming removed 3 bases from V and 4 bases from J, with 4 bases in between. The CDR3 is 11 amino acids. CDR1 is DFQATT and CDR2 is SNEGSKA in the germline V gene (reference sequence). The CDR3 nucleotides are TGCAGTGCTAGTGGAAATCAGCCCCAGCATTTT. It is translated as CSASGNQPQHF.

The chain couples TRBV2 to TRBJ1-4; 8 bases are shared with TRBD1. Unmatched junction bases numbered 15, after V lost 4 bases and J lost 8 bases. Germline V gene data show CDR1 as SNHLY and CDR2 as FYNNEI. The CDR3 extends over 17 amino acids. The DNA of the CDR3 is TGTGCCAGCAGTGGGACAGGGCTAAACAGACTTACGGAAAAACTGTTTTTT. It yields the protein CASSGTGLNRLTEKLFF. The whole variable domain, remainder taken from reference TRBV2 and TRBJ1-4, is EPEVTQTPSHQVTQMGQEVILRCVPISNHLYFYWYRQILGQKVEFLVSFYNNEISEKSEIFDDQFSVERPDGSNFTLKIRSTKLEDSAMYFCASSGTGLNRLTEKLFFGSGTQLSVL.

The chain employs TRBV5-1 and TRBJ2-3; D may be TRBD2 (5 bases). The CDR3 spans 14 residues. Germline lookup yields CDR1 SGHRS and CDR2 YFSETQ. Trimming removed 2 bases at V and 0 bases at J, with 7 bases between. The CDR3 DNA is TGCGCCAGCAGCTTAGGACTTAGCACAGATACGCAGTATTTT. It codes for CASSLGLSTDTQYF.

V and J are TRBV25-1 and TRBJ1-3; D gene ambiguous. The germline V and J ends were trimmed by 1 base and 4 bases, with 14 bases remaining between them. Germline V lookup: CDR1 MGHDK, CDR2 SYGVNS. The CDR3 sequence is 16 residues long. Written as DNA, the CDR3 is TGTGCCAGCAGTGAATTGGAGGGATGGGGAGGAAACACCATATATTTT. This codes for CASSELEGWGGNTIYF.

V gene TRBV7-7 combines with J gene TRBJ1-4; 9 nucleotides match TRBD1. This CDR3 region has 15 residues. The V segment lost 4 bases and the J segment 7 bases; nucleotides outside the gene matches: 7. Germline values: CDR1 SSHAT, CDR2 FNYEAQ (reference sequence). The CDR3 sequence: CASSSGTGSGEKLFF. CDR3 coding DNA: TGTGCCAGCAGCTCCGGGACAGGGTCAGGTGAAAAACTGTTTTTT.

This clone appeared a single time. The chain's CDR3 is CASGIQGGLGGYTF. For the CDR3, the DNA is TGTGCCAGTGGAATCCAGGGGGGGCTTGGAGGCTACACCTTC. This chain links TRBV7-9 with TRBJ1-2, with 7 nucleotides matching TRBD1. The CDR3 consists of 14 residues. Losses at the gene ends were 9 bases for V and 8 bases for J; bases not matched to a gene: 15. Germline CDR1 SEHNR, CDR2 FQNEAQ (reference sequence).

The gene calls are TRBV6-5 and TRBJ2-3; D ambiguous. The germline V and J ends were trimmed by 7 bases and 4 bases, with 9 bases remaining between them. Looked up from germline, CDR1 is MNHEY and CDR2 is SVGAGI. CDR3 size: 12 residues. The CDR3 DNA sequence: TGTGCCAGCAATCAAGACTCAGATACGCAGTATTTT. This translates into CASNQDSDTQYF.

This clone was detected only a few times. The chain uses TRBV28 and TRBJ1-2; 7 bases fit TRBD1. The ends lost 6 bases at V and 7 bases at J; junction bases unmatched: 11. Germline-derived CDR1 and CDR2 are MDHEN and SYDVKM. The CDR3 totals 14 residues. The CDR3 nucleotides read TGTGCCAGCAGGGAACAGGGGCGCGAGTTTGGCTACACCTTC. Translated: CASREQGREFGYTF.

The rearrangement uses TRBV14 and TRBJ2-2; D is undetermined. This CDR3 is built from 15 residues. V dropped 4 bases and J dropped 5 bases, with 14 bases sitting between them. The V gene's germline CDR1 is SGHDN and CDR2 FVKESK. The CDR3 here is CASSRTEFFTGELFF. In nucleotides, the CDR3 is TGTGCCAGCAGCCGAACGGAGTTCTTTACCGGGGAGCTGTTTTTT.